The rows below give T cell receptor beta chains drawn from one sample of a study of beta chain features in type 1 diabetes. This table comes from immunoSEQ multiplex PCR, and its TCRdb copy is limited to in-frame clones, with some not included. The sample contains fewer than 900,000 clones, roughly 16% of which appear only once. The sequenced sample was naive CD4+ T cells from blood. These receptors all come from a woman between 18 and 29 years old in good health. Each CDR3 is given with its conserved first and last residue. The D gene is left open where the match is weak. Not all rows give a size; the values are once, few, many and, for expanded clones, a class.

J | V | D | size | CDR3 | DNA
TRBJ2-7 | TRBV7-2 | TRBD2 | few | CASSLVTSGASYEQYF | TGTGCCAGCAGCTTAGTCACTAGCGGGGCCAGCTACGAGCAGTACTTC
TRBJ2-1 | TRBV7-3 | TRBD2 | few | CASSLRLAGEKNEQFF | TGTGCCAGCAGCTTACGCTTAGCGGGAGAGAAAAATGAGCAGTTCTTC
TRBJ2-1 | TRBV7-2 | TRBD1 | few | CASSSQTRTGPGSYNEQFF | TGTGCCAGCAGCTCCCAAACCCGGACAGGGCCCGGCTCCTACAATGAGCAGTTCTTC
TRBJ2-7 | TRBV5-4 | TRBD1 | . | CASSPGQRAYEQYF | TGTGCCAGCAGCCCGGGACAGCGCGCCTACGAGCAGTACTTC
TRBJ1-2 | TRBV4-3 | . | few | CASNGGYGYTF | TGCGCCAGCAATGGGGGATATGGCTACACCTTC
TRBJ2-5 | TRBV5-4 | . | once | CASSLDHGQETQYF | TGTGCCAGCAGCTTGGATCACGGGCAAGAGACCCAGTACTTC
TRBJ2-7 | TRBV6-5 | TRBD1 | few | CASKWGQGGSYEQYF | TGTGCCAGCAAATGGGGACAGGGGGGCTCCTACGAGCAGTACTTC
TRBJ2-5 | TRBV7-8 | . | few | CASSLAPGGGETQYF | TGTGCCAGCAGCTTAGCGCCAGGGGGAGGAGAGACCCAGTACTTC
TRBJ1-4 | TRBV19 | TRBD1 | . | CASRPDRGREKLFF | TGTGCCAGTAGACCCGACAGGGGTCGCGAAAAACTGTTTTTT
TRBJ2-2 | TRBV6-5 | TRBD2 | . | CASSYGLAGELFF | TGTGCCAGCAGTTACGGACTAGCCGGGGAGCTGTTTTTT
TRBJ2-5 | TRBV4-3 | . | . | CASSQGTGWEETQYF | TGCGCCAGCAGCCAAGGGACGGGGTGGGAAGAGACCCAGTACTTC
TRBJ2-1 | TRBV5-4 | TRBD2 | few | CASSQDLHGLAGGPEQFF | TGTGCCAGCAGCCAAGATCTTCACGGACTAGCGGGAGGGCCTGAGCAGTTCTTC
TRBJ2-5 | TRBV4-3 | . | few | CASSQLHPGETQYF | TGCGCCAGCAGCCAATTACACCCCGGCGAGACCCAGTACTTC
TRBJ2-2 | TRBV5-1 | . | . | CASSLDAGLLAGELFF | TGCGCCAGCAGCTTGGACGCGGGACTCTTGGCCGGGGAGCTGTTTTTT
TRBJ2-2 | TRBV2 | . | few | CASSELALANTGELFF | TGTGCCAGCAGTGAACTAGCTTTGGCGAACACCGGGGAGCTGTTTTTT
TRBJ2-7 | TRBV28 | . | few | CARGGQYYEQYF | TGTGCCCGGGGGGGACAGTACTACGAGCAGTACTTC
TRBJ2-5 | TRBV2 | . | few | CASRGTAPGTQYF | TGTGCCAGCAGGGGGACCGCGCCAGGGACCCAGTACTTC
TRBJ2-1 | TRBV7-8 | . | . | CASSLVLESEQFF | TGTGCCAGCAGCTTAGTACTAGAGAGTGAGCAGTTCTTC
TRBJ1-5 | TRBV28 | . | . | CASSFDSNQPQHF | TGTGCCAGCAGTTTTGACAGCAATCAGCCCCAGCATTTT
TRBJ1-4 | TRBV19 | . | . | CASSRREKGEKLFF | TGTGCCAGTAGTCGCCGGGAAAAGGGTGAAAAACTGTTTTTT
TRBJ2-7 | TRBV29-1 | . | . | CSADPPHHYEQYF | TGCAGCGCTGACCCCCCCCACCACTACGAGCAGTACTTC
TRBJ2-2 | TRBV28 | . | . | CASSIYTGNTGELFF | TGTGCCAGCAGTATCTACACAGGGAACACCGGGGAGCTGTTTTTT
TRBJ1-2 | TRBV6-5 | . | . | CASMGWPDYGYTF | TGTGCCAGCATGGGGTGGCCCGACTATGGCTACACCTTC
TRBJ2-7 | TRBV19 | TRBD2 | few | CASSIRGTSGTRGYEQYF | TGTGCCAGTAGTATACGCGGGACTAGCGGGACTCGGGGCTACGAGCAGTACTTC
TRBJ1-2 | TRBV28 | . | . | CASSLTGPGYGYTF | TGTGCCAGCAGTTTAACCGGGCCCGGCTATGGCTACACCTTC
TRBJ2-1 | TRBV19 | TRBD2 | few | CASSMAGTSLVGEQFF | TGTGCCAGTAGTATGGCCGGGACTAGCTTAGTGGGTGAGCAGTTCTTC
TRBJ1-3 | TRBV18 | . | . | CASSPLVNAPRGTIYF | TGTGCCAGCTCACCACTCGTCAACGCACCGCGCGGCACCATATATTTT
TRBJ2-3 | TRBV5-1 | TRBD2 | . | CASSLFRRAGGGTDTQYF | TGCGCCAGCAGCTTGTTTCGTCGTGCGGGAGGGGGCACAGATACGCAGTATTTT
TRBJ2-7 | TRBV18 | TRBD2 | few | CASSAAGEREQYF | TGTGCCAGCTCCGCTGCGGGGGAACGCGAGCAGTACTTC
TRBJ2-1 | TRBV9 | . | . | CASSAVATEQFF | TGTGCCAGCAGTGCGGTAGCCACTGAGCAGTTCTTC
TRBJ2-3 | TRBV7-3 | . | few | CASSVSPASTDTQYF | TGTGCCAGCAGCGTTTCCCCGGCTAGCACAGATACGCAGTATTTT
TRBJ2-1 | TRBV28 | TRBD2 | . | CASRDLAGGPYNEQFF | TGTGCCAGCAGGGATTTAGCGGGAGGGCCCTACAATGAGCAGTTCTTC
TRBJ1-6 | TRBV4-3 | . | few | CASSQDRQNSPLHF | TGCGCCAGCAGCCAAGATCGACAGAATTCACCCCTCCACTTT
TRBJ2-5 | TRBV20-1 | . | . | CSATSEASQYF | TGCAGTGCTACCAGCGAGGCCTCCCAGTACTTC
TRBJ1-1 | TRBV7-3 | . | . | CASSLTTNTEAFF | TGTGCCAGCAGCTTAACAACGAATACTGAAGCTTTCTTT
TRBJ2-7 | TRBV19 | . | few | CASGKTAPAYEQYF | TGTGCCAGTGGAAAGACCGCCCCGGCGTACGAGCAGTACTTC
TRBJ1-2 | TRBV27 | . | . | CASSSTGIVLQGSYTF | TGTGCCAGCAGTTCAACCGGAATAGTCCTACAGGGAAGCTACACCTTC
TRBJ2-3 | TRBV23-1 | TRBD2 | few | CASSQSYNRFGTSDAFSTDTQYF | TGCGCCAGCAGTCAATCGTATAACAGGTTCGGGACTAGCGACGCTTTTAGCACAGATACGCAGTATTTT
TRBJ1-5 | TRBV28 | TRBD1 | few | CASSLPQGAGNQPQHF | TGTGCCAGCAGTTTACCCCAGGGGGCTGGCAATCAGCCCCAGCATTTT
TRBJ1-1 | TRBV19 | . | few | CASSIRSVNTEAFF | TGTGCCAGTAGTATAAGATCAGTGAACACTGAAGCTTTCTTT
TRBJ2-7 | TRBV6-5 | . | few | CASSAQFGPYVGQYF | TGTGCCAGCAGTGCCCAGTTCGGCCCCTATGTGGGGCAGTACTTC
TRBJ1-1 | TRBV7-9 | . | . | CASSLAERMNTEAFF | TGTGCCAGCAGCTTAGCGGAGAGGATGAACACTGAAGCTTTCTTT
TRBJ2-5 | TRBV12-5 | . | . | CASGLATWGPKETQYF | TGTGCTAGTGGTTTGGCCACCTGGGGGCCGAAAGAGACCCAGTACTTC
TRBJ2-7 | TRBV6-6 | TRBD1 | . | CASSSGTGTYEQYF | TGTGCCAGCAGCTCCGGGACAGGTACCTACGAGCAGTACTTC
TRBJ2-7 | TRBV7-9 | TRBD1 | . | CASSLGLKDRRYEQYF | TGTGCCAGCAGCTTGGGCCTGAAGGACAGGCGGTACGAGCAGTACTTC
TRBJ2-1 | TRBV10-3 | TRBD2 | few | CAISSGTSGIINTNEQFF | TGTGCCATCAGCTCCGGGACTAGCGGGATAATTAACACCAATGAGCAGTTCTTC
TRBJ2-7 | TRBV5-6 | TRBD1 | . | CASSFSPGQPYEQYF | TGTGCCAGCAGCTTTTCCCCGGGACAGCCCTACGAGCAGTACTTC
TRBJ2-7 | TRBV28 | TRBD2 | . | CASSSASGVRSYEQYF | TGTGCCAGCAGTTCGGCGAGCGGGGTAAGGTCCTACGAGCAGTACTTC
TRBJ1-2 | TRBV10-3 | TRBD1 | few | CAISAGQGARYGYTF | TGTGCCATCAGTGCGGGCCAGGGGGCGCGCTATGGCTACACCTTC
TRBJ1-5 | TRBV7-9 | . | . | CASSLEGVLQPQHF | TGTGCCAGCAGCTTAGAAGGGGTACTTCAGCCCCAGCATTTT
TRBJ2-2 | TRBV5-1 | . | . | CASSFDGRGGNTGELFF | TGCGCCAGCAGCTTTGACGGGAGAGGTGGGAACACCGGGGAGCTGTTTTTT
TRBJ2-1 | TRBV29-1 | . | . | CSVEFNEQFF | TGCAGCGTTGAATTCAATGAGCAGTTCTTC
TRBJ1-3 | TRBV10-3 | . | few | CAITQTGSGNTIYF | TGTGCCATCACCCAAACAGGCTCTGGAAACACCATATATTTT
TRBJ2-7 | TRBV7-2 | TRBD1 | . | CASSLNRGSYEQYF | TGTGCCAGCAGCTTAAACAGGGGGTCCTACGAGCAGTACTTC